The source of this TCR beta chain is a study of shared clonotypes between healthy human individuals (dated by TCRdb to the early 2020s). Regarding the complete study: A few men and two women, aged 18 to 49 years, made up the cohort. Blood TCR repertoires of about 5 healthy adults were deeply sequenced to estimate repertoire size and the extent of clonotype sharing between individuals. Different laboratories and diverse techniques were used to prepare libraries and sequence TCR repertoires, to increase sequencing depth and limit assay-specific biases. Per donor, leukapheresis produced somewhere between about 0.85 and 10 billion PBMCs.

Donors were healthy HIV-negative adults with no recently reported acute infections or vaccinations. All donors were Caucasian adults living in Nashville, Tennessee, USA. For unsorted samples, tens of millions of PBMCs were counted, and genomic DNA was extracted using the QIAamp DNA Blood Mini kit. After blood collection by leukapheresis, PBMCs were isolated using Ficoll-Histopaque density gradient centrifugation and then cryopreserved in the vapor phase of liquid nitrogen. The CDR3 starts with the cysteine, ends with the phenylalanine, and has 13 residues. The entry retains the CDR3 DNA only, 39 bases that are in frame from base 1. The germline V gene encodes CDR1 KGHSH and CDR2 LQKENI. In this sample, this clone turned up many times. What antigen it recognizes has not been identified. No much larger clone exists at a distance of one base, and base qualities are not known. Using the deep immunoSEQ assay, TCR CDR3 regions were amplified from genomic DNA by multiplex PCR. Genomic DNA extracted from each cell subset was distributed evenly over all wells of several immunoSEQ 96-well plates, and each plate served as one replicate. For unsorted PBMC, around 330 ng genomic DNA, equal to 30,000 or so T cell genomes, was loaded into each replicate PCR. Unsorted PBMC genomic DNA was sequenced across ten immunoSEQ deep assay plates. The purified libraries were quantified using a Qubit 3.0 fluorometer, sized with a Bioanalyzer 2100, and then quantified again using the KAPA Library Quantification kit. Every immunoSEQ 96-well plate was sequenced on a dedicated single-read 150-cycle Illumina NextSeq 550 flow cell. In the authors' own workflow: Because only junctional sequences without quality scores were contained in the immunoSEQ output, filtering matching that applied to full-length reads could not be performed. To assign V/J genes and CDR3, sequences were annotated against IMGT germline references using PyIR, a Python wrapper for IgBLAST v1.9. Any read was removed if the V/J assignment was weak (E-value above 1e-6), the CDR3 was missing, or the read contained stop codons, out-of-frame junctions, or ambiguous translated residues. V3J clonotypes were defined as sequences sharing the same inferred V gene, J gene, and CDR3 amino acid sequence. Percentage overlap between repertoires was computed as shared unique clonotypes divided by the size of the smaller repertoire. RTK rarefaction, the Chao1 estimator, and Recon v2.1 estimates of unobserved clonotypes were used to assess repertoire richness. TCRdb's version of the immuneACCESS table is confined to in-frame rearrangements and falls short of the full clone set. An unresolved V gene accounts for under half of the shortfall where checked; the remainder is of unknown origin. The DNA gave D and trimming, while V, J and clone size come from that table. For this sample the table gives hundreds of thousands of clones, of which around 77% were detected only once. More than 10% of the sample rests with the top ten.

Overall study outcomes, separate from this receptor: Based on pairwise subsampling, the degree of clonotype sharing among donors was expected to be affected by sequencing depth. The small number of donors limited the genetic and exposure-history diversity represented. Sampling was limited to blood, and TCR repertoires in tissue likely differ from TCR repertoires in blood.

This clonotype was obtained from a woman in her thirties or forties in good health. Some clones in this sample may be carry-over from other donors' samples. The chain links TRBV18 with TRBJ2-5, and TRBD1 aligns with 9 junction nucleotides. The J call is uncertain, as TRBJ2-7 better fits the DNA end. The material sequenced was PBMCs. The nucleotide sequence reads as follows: TGTGCCAGCTCACCGGGACAGGGTGCCGAGCAGTACTTC. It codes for CASSPGQGAEQYF.